The T cell receptor (beta chain) under discussion was sequenced for a study of blood T cell repertoires in COVID-19 (dated by TCRdb to 2020 to 2022). Some background on the complete study: The collaborator samples originated in the United States, Italy and Spain and spanned the acute and convalescent phases of COVID-19. The material from the prospective study consisted of cDNA or gDNA derived from T cells, B-cell-depleted T cells, or PBMCs. Subjects who had been exposed to COVID-19, were actively infected with it, or had recovered from it provided the deeply sampled blood TCRbeta repertoires that made up the dataset. The repertoires were released in a freely available public database intended as a resource for research on the immune response to SARS-CoV-2. The samples were drawn from two sources: the first 160 participants of the ongoing ImmuneRACE study, and 1,000 to 1,500 subjects contributed by 6 global collaborators. Sample metadata almost always included a de-identified subject ID, COVID-19 status, age in years and sex. Where HLA class I and class II types were available, the types were taken from metadata supplied by the sample provider, not from assay-based typing.

CDR1 and CDR2 (SGHVS, FQNEAQ) derive from the germline V gene. Here V drops 2 bases and J drops 3 bases, and the junction holds 8 bases not matched to any gene. The CDR3 contains 16 residues, cysteine and phenylalanine counted. CDR3 DNA only is kept here, 48 bases in frame from base 1. Paper-wide results and their limitations: Clinical and demographic metadata were provided uncurated, with the amount varying by source and participant.

In the prospective study, participants were roughly 18 to 100 years old, resided in around 25 geographic areas of the United States, and were enrolled through a virtual design. Cohort assignment in the prospective study relied on participant-reported clinical history from a screening survey and a study questionnaire. ImmuneRACE Cohort 3 recovered participants were defined by two consecutive negative NP/OP PCR tests, healthcare professional clearance, or symptom resolution. In the prospective study, mobile phlebotomists collected whole blood, serum and a nasopharyngeal or oropharyngeal swab from each participant. Over a roughly 2-month period, participants in the prospective study had the option of providing additional blood draws and questionnaires. Before DNA extraction, blood samples from the prospective study were shipped at room temperature or frozen. TCRbeta CDR3 regions were amplified from genomic DNA using the immunoSEQ Assay, a bias-controlled multiplex PCR. Per the source publication's procedure: Nucleated cell counts per sample were estimated from amplification of reference gene primers within the assay. Sequence reads were collapsed and filtered to measure the absolute abundance of every unique TCRbeta CDR3 rearrangement. For each sample, productive Simpson clonality was calculated as the square root of Simpson's diversity index across productive rearrangements. This immuneACCESS table, as held by TCRdb, lists in-frame sequences with V and J called but not all clones. Of the missing ones, under half trace to an unresolved V gene in checked studies; the others have no known cause. From that table come the V and J calls and clone size; the DNA was used to work out D and trimming. Present in this sample are 140,000 to 150,000 clones, approximately 87% of which were seen just once. The ten largest clones take up around 11% of the sample.

To note about this clone: Its binding antigen is unknown. Base qualities are missing; no much larger clone stands one base away.

Sequenced material: PBMCs or T cells enriched from blood (not recorded which). This TCR derives from a man aged 55 to 69 who had recovered from COVID-19. The chain joins TRBV7-8 to TRBJ2-7; 9 junctional bases match TRBD1. The nucleotide sequence is given as TGTGCCAGCAGCTTATCCTCGGGGACAGGGAGCTACGAGCAGTACTTC. Its amino acids are CASSLSSGTGSYEQYF.